This is a list of T cell receptor beta chains from one sample in a study of graft-versus-host responses after intestinal transplantation. TCRdb's table, derived via immunoSEQ multiplex PCR, lists solely in-frame clones and lacks some. Of approximately 37,000 clones listed, approximately 89% are singletons. The sequences come from PBMCs, collected roughly 270 days after transplant. All receptors come from a human patient who received an intestinal transplant, so some T cells may come from the graft donor. The conserved cysteine and the conserved F or W are not part of the CDR3 here. Expanded clones get a size class; other rows say once, few or many, or leave the size out.

v_call clone_size cdr3_aa
TRBV11-2 . ASSLVGAGGYSSPLH
TRBV5-6 few ASSLYNTGELF
TRBV19 . ASTYGADTQY
TRBV11-2 . ASSLLSPYEQY
TRBV10-3 once AISESGQASGAKNIQY
TRBV7-9 . ASSFGTGGDEQY
TRBV7-3 . ASSLDSGSGANVLT
TRBV27 once ASSLHRVGGLGTQY
TRBV30 few AWSGTEVRFYEQY
TRBV11-2 . ASSLWELNTGELF
TRBV4-2 . ASSQAGGPGDTQY
TRBV5-1 . ASSLEGPFTDTQY
TRBV5-1 . ASSPGEGYT
TRBV14 . ASSQGTVDYGYT
TRBV11-2 . ASSPGYQETQY
TRBV19 . ASSPRGGEQF
TRBV4-1 . ASSQHMTDLNSPLH
TRBV2 . ASSGDSGDSGNTIY
TRBV6-1 . ASSNRENTEAF
TRBV11-3 . ASSFSPSRSYNSPLH
TRBV11-3 . ASSSDGTSYNEQF
TRBV5-1 . ASSLGPGSGYT
TRBV5-1 . ASSSKTSGGSTDTQY
TRBV30 . AWRKAGGRYEQY
TRBV4-1 . ASSQDIAYEQY
TRBV10-1 . ASSGGSSYNEQF
TRBV5-1 once ASSLEVNEQF